This T cell receptor beta chain originates from a study of spatial heterogeneity in lung cancer. Looking at the study overall: Detection of beta-chain sequences consistently exceeded that of alpha-chain sequences. Combinations of a unique TCR and a UMI were tallied in raw reads, and on average each appeared more than ten times. The study's findings and limits: At tumor resection, ubiquitous expanded TCRs were detected in blood more often than later.

Many counts were recorded for this clonotype. Its specificity is unknown. TCR cDNA molecules were tagged individually, and each one carried a unique molecular identifier. TCRdb used MiXCR to reprocess the 5' RACE reads, holding one entry per CDR3 protein. The data show 15,000 to 20,000 distinct CDR3 sequences, 5% to 7.5% seen once. Time point specified: blood at routine non-recurrence follow-up after resection. The V end lost 2 bases, the J end lost 8 bases, and 6 bases lay between the germline ends. Germline V CDR1 and CDR2: MDHEN, SYDVKM. The CDR3 loop spans 11 amino acids. The chain employs TRBV28 and TRBJ1-2; no definite D call. This sequence was found in a male donor with early-stage non-small cell lung cancer. The specimen comprised PBMCs, sampled at follow-up. In nucleotides, the CDR3 is TGTGCCAGCAGTTTAGGTAGGGGCTACACCTTC. Residues: CASSLGRGYTF.